The entry below describes one T cell receptor beta chain. Its cognate antigen is unknown. The germline gives CDR1 SGHVS, CDR2 FQNEAQ. The CDR3 runs 13 residues. Trimming removed 3 bases from V and 4 bases from J, with 9 bases in between. This specimen comes from a study of cytomegalovirus exposure and HLA in healthy donors. Findings and limits, study-wide: Sequencing likely caused a cluster of highly shared sequence variants. Being indistinguishable, some V segments were excluded, TRBV6-2 and TRBV6-3 among them. A missense variant in DCLRE1C was later tied to TCR beta V- and J-gene trimming. Reportedly, HLA-A and HLA-B alleles of most subjects were accurately predicted from TCR beta.

The study ran its PCR with 60 Vbeta and 13 Jbeta primers. Method: immunoSEQ multiplex PCR; TCRdb's copy keeps in-frame clones and lacks some. The sample holds around 150,000 clones, 70% to 80% seen once. Sequences were obtained from PBMCs. The receptor was isolated from a middle-aged man in good health and CMV-seronegative. This sequence joins TRBV7-8 and TRBJ1-1; D is uncertain. Here the CDR3 reads CASSFRGGTEAFF. CDR3 DNA sequence: TGTGCCAGCAGCTTTCGAGGCGGCACTGAAGCTTTCTTT.